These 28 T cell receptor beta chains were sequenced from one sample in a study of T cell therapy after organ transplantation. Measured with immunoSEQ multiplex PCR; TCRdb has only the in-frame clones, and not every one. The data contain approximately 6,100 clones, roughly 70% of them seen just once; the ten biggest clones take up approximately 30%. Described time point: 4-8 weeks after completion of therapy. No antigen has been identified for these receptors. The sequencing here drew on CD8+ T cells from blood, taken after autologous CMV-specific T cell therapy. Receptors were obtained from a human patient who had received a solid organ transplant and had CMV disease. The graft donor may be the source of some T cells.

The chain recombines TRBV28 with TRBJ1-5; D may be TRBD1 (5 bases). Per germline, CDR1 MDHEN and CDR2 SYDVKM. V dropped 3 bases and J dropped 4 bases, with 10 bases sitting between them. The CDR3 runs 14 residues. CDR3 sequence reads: CASSFGTTNQPQHF. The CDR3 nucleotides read TGTGCCAGCAGTTTTGGGACGACAAATCAGCCCCAGCATTTT. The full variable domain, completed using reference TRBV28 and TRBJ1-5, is DVKVTQSSRYLVKRTGEKVFLECVQDMDHENMFWYRQDPGLGLRLIYFSYDVKMKEKGDIPEGYSVSREKKERFSLILESASTNQTSMYLCASSFGTTNQPQHFGDGTRLSIL.

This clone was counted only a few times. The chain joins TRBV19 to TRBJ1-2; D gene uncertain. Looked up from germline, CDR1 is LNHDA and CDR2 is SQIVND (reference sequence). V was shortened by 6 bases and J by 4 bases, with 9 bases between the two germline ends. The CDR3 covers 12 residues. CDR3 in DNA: TGTGCCAGTAGGGCAGGCTCCTATGGCTACACCTTC. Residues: CASRAGSYGYTF.

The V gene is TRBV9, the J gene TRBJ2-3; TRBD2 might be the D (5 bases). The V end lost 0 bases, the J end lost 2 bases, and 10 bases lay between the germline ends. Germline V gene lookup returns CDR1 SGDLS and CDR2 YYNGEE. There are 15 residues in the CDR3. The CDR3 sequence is CASSVEGGYTDTQYF. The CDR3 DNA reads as TGTGCCAGCAGCGTAGAGGGCGGGTACACAGATACGCAGTATTTT.

DNA of the CDR3: TGTGCCAGCAGTTTCCCCCCAGGGAGCTCCCCGTATGGCTACACCTTC. Translation: CASSFPPGSSPYGYTF. V gene TRBV6-5 combines with J gene TRBJ1-2, with D perhaps matching TRBD1 (5 bases). This CDR3 spans 16 amino acids. Germline V CDR1 and CDR2: MNHEY, SVGAGI. The V end was cut by 4 bases, the J end by 5 bases, with 20 bases between.

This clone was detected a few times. This chain's CDR3 is CASSPRDTGELFF. The DNA for the CDR3 is TGTGCCAGCAGCCCCAGAGACACCGGGGAGCTGTTTTTT. This chain joins TRBV6-5 and TRBJ2-2, with D uncertain. CDR3 size: 13 residues. Germline CDR1 MNHEY, CDR2 SVGAGI. Trimming removed 6 bases at V and 3 bases at J, with 8 bases between.

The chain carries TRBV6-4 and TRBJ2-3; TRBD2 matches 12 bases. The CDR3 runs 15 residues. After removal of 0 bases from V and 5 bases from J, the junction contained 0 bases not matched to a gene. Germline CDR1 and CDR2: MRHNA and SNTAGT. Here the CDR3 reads CASSDSLAGGDTQYF. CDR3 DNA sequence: TGTGCCAGCAGTGACTCACTAGCGGGAGGAGATACGCAGTATTTT.

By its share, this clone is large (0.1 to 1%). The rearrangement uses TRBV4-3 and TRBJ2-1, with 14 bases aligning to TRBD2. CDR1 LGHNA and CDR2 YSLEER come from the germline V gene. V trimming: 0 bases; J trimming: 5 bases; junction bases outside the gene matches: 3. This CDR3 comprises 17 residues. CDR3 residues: CASSQETSGRANNEQFF. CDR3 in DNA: TGCGCCAGCAGCCAAGAGACTAGCGGGAGGGCCAACAATGAGCAGTTCTTC.

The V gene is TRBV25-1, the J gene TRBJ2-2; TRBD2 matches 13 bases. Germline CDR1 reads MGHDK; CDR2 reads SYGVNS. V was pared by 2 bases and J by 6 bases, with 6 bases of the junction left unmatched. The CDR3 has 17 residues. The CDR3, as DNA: TGTGCCAGCAGTGAAACACTAGCGGGAGGGCCGTCCGGGGAGCTGTTTTTT. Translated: CASSETLAGGPSGELFF.

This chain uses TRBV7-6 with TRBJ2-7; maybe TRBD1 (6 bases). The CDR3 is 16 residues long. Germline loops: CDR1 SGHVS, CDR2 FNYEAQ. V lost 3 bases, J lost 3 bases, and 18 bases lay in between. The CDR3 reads CASSLETGRELYEQYF. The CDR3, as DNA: TGTGCCAGCAGCTTGGAGACAGGACGCGAGCTCTACGAGCAGTACTTC.

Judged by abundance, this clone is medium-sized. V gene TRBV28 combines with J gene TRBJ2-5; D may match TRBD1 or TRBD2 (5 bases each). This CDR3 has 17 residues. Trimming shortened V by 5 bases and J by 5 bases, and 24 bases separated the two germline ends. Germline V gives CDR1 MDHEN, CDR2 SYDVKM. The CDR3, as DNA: TGTGCCAGCAGTACCTCCCTACGGGGCCGGTGGGGTGAGACCCAGTACTTC. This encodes CASSTSLRGRWGETQYF.

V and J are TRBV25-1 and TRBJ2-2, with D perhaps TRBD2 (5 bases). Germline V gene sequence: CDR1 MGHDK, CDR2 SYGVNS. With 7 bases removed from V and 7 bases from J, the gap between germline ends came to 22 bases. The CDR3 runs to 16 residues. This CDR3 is CASTEGTGLAYGELFF. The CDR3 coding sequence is TGTGCCAGCACCGAGGGCACCGGGCTAGCATACGGGGAGCTGTTTTTT.

DNA of the CDR3: TGTGCCAGCAGCCAAGATCTCGGGGGCGAGCAGTACTTC. It codes for CASSQDLGGEQYF. This rearrangement joins TRBV14 to TRBJ2-7; possible D gene TRBD2, 6 bases. Germline loops: CDR1 SGHDN, CDR2 FVKESK. The CDR3 totals 13 residues. Trimming took off 0 bases at V and 6 bases at J, with 9 bases between the two ends.

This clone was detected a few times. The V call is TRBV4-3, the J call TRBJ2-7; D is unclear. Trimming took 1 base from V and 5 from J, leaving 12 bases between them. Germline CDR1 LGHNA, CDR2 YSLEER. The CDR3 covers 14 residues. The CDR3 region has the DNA TGCGCCAGCAGCCAAGTTGGTTTCTTCGACGAGCAGTACTTC. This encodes CASSQVGFFDEQYF.

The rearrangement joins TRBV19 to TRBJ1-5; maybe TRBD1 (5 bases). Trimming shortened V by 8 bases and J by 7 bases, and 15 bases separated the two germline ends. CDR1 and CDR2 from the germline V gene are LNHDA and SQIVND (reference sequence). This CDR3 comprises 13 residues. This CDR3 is CASGTWGGQPQHF. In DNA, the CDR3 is TGTGCCAGTGGGACTTGGGGGGGACAGCCCCAGCATTTT.

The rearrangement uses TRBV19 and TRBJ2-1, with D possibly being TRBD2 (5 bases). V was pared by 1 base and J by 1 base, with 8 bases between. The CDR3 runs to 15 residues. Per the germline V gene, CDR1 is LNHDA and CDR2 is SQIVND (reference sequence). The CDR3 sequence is CASSIGGRSYNEQFF. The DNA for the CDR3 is TGTGCCAGTAGTATAGGAGGGAGATCCTACAATGAGCAGTTCTTC. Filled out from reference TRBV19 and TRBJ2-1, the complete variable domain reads DGGITQSPKYLFRKEGQNVTLSCEQNLNHDAMYWYRQDPGQGLRLIYYSQIVNDFQKGDIAEGYSVSREKKESFPLTVTSAQKNPTAFYLCASSIGGRSYNEQFFGPGTRLTVL.

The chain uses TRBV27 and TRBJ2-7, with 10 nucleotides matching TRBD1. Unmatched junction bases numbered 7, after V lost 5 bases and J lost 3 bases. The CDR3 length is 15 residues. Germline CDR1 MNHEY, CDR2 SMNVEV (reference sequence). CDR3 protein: CASSPQDRGSYEQYF. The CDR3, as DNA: TGTGCCAGCAGTCCTCAGGACAGGGGGAGCTACGAGCAGTACTTC.

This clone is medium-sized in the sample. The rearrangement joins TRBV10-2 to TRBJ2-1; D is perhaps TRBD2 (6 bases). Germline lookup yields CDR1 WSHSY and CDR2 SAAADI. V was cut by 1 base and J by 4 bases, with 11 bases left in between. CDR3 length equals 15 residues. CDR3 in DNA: TGCGCCAGCAGTGAGTACAGGACTACGTACAATGAGCAGTTCTTC. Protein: CASSEYRTTYNEQFF.

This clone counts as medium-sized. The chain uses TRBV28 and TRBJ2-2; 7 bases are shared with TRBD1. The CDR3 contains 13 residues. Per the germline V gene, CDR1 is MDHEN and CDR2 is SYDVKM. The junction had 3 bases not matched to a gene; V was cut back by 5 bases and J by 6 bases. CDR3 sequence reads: CASSPTGAGELFF. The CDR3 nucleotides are TGTGCCAGCAGTCCAACAGGGGCCGGGGAGCTGTTTTTT.

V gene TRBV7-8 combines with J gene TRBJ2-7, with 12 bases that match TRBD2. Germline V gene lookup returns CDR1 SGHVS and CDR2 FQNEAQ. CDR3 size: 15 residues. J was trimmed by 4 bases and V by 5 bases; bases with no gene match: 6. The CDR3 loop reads CASSKSGLAGYEQYF. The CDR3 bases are TGTGCCAGCAGCAAATCAGGACTAGCGGGATACGAGCAGTACTTC.

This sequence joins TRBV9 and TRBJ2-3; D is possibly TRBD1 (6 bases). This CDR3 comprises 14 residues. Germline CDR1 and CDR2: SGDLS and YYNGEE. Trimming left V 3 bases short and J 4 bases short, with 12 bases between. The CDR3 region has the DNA TGTGCCAGCAGCGGGGGGCGACGCCCAGATACGCAGTATTTT. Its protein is CASSGGRRPDTQYF. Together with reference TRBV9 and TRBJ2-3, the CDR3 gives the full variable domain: DSGVTQTPKHLITATGQRVTLRCSPRSGDLSVYWYQQSLDQGLQFLIQYYNGEERAKGNILERFSAQQFPDLHSELNLSSLELGDSALYFCASSGGRRPDTQYFGPGTRLTVL.

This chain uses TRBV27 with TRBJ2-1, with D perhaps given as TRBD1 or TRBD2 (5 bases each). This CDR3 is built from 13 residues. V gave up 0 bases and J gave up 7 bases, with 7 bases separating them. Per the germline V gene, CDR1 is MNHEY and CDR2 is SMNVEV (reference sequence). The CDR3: CASSLSGENEQFF. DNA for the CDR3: TGTGCCAGCAGTTTATCGGGGGAAAATGAGCAGTTCTTC.

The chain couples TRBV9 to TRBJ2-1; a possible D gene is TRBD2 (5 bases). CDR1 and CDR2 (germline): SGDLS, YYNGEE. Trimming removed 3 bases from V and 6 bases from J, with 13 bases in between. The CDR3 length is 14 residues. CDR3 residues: CASSGGFGGNEQFF. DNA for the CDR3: TGTGCCAGCAGCGGAGGGTTTGGCGGCAATGAGCAGTTCTTC. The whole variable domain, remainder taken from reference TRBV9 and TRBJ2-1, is DSGVTQTPKHLITATGQRVTLRCSPRSGDLSVYWYQQSLDQGLQFLIQYYNGEERAKGNILERFSAQQFPDLHSELNLSSLELGDSALYFCASSGGFGGNEQFFGPGTRLTVL.

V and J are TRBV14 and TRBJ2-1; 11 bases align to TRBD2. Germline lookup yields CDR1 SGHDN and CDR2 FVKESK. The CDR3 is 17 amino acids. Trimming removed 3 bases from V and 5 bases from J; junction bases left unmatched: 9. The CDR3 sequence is CASSHLQALAGDNEQFF. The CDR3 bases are TGTGCCAGCAGCCATTTACAGGCACTAGCGGGGGACAATGAGCAGTTCTTC. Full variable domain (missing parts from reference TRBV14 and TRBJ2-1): EAGVTQFPSHSVIEKGQTVTLRCDPISGHDNLYWYRRVMGKEIKFLLHFVKESKQDESGMPNNRFLAERTGGTYSTLKVQPAELEDSGVYFCASSHLQALAGDNEQFFGPGTRLTVL.

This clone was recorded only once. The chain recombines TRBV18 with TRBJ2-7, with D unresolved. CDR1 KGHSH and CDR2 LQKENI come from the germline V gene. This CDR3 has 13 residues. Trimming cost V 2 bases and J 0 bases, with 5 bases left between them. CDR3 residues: CASSPSSSYEQYF. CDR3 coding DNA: TGTGCCAGCTCACCATCGAGCTCCTACGAGCAGTACTTC.

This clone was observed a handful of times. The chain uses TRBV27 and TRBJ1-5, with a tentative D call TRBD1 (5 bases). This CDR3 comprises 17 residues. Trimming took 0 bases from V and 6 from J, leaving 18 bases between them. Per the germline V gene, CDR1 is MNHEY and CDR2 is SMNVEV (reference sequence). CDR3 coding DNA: TGTGCCAGCAGTTTATCAGGGACCCGGCCAGGTAGTCAGCCCCAGCATTTT. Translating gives CASSLSGTRPGSQPQHF.

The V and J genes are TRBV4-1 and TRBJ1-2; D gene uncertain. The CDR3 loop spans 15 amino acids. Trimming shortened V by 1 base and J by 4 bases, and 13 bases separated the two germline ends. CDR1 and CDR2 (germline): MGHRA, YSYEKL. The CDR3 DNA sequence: TGCGCCAGCAGCCAAGCCGGTGGGGATACCTATGGCTACACCTTC. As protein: CASSQAGGDTYGYTF.

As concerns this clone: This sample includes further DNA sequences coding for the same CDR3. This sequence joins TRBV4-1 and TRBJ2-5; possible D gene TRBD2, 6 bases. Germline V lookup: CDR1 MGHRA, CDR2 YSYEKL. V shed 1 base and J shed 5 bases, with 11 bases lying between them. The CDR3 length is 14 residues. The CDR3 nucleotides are TGCGCCAGCAGCCAAGTACAAGGAGGGGAGACCCAGTACTTC. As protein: CASSQVQGGETQYF.

The CDR3 spells CASSYPDRAIYNEQFF. CDR3 nucleotide sequence: TGTGCCAGCAGTTACCCTGACAGGGCAATCTACAATGAGCAGTTCTTC. V and J are TRBV6-6 and TRBJ2-1; 7 nucleotides line up with TRBD1. Per the germline V gene, CDR1 is MNHNY and CDR2 is SVGAGI (reference sequence). The CDR3 length is 16 residues. V gave up 2 bases and J gave up 3 bases; unmatched junction bases: 7.